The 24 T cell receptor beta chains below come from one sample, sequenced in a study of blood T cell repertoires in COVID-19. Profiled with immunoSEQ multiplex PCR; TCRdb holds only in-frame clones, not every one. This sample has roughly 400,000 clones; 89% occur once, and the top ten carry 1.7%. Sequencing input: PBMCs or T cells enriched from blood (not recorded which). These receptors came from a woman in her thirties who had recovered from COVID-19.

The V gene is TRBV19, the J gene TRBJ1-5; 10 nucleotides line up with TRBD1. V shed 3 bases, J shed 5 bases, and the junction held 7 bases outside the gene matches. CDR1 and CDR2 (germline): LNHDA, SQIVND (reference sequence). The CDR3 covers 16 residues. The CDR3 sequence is CASSMGPGTGDQPQHF. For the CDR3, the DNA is TGTGCCAGTAGTATGGGACCCGGGACAGGGGATCAGCCCCAGCATTTT.

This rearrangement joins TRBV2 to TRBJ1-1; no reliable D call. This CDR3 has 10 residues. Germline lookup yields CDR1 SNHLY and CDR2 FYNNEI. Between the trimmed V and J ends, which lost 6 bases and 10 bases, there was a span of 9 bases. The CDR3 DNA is TGTGCCAGCAGCGCGGCTGGAGCTTTCTTT. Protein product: CASSAAGAFF. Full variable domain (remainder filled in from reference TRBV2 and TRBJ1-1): EPEVTQTPSHQVTQMGQEVILRCVPISNHLYFYWYRQILGQKVEFLVSFYNNEISEKSEIFDDQFSVERPDGSNFTLKIRSTKLEDSAMYFCASSAAGAFFGQGTRLTVV.

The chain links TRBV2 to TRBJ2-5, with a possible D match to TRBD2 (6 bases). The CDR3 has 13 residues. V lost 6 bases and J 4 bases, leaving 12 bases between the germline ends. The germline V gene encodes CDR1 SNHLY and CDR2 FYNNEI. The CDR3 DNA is TGTGCCAGCAGAGGAGGGCGGGGAGAGACCCAGTACTTC. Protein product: CASRGGRGETQYF.

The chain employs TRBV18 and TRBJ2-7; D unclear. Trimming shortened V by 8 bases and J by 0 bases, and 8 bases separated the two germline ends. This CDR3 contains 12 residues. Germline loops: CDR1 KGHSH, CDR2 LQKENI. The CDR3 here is CASHSNSYEQYF. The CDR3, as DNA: TGTGCCAGCCACAGCAACTCCTACGAGCAGTACTTC.

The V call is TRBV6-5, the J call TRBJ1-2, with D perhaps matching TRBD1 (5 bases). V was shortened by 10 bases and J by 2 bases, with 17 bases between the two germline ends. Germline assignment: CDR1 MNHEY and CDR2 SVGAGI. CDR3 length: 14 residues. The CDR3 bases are TGTGCCATCCGATCGATGACAGAGAACTATGGCTACACCTTC. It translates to CAIRSMTENYGYTF.

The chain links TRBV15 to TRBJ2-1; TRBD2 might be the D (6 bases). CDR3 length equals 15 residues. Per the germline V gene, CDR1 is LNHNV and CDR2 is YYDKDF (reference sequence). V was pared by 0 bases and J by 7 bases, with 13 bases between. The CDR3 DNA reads TGTGCCACCAGCAGAGATCTCTGGGGGAGGAATGAGCAGTTCTTC. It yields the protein CATSRDLWGRNEQFF.

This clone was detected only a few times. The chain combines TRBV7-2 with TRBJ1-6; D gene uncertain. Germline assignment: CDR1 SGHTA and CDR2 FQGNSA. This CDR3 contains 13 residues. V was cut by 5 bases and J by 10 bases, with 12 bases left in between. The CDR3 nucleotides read TGTGCCAGCAGCCCCACCGTGGGCTCACCCCTCCACTTT. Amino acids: CASSPTVGSPLHF.

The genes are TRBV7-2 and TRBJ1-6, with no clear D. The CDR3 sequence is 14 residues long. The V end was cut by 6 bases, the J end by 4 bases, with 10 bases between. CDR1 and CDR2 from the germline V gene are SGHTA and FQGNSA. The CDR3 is CASRVAVYNSPLHF. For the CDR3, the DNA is TGTGCCAGCAGAGTGGCTGTATATAATTCACCCCTCCACTTT.

CDR3 protein: CASSFLYNEQFF. In nucleotides, the CDR3 is TGTGCCAGCAGTTTCCTCTACAATGAGCAGTTCTTC. The chain links TRBV12-3 or TRBV12-4 to TRBJ2-1; no clear D. V lost 3 bases, J lost 3 bases, and 3 bases lay in between. The CDR3 contains 12 residues.

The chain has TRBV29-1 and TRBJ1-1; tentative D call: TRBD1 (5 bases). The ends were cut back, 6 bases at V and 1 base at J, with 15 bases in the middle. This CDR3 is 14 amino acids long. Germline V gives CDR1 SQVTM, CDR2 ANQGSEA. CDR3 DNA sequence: TGCAGCGTCAAAAAAGGGGTTGGGAACACTGAAGCTTTCTTT. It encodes CSVKKGVGNTEAFF.

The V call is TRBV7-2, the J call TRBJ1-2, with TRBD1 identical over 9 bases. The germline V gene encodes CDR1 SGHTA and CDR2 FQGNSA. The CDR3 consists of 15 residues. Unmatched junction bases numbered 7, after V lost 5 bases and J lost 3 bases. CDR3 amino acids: CASSTQQGAYYGYTF. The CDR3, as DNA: TGTGCCAGCAGCACGCAACAGGGGGCTTACTATGGCTACACCTTC.

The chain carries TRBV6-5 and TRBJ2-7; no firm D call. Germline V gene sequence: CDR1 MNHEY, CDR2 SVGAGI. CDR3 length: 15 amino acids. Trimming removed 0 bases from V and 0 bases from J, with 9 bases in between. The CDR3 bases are TGTGCCAGCAGTTACTCGTACAGAAGCTCCTACGAGCAGTACTTC. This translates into CASSYSYRSSYEQYF.

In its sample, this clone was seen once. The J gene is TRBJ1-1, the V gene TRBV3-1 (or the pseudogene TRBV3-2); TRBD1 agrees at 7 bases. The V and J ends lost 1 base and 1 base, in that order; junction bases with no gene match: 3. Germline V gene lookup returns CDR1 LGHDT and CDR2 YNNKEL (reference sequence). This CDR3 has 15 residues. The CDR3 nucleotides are TGTGCCAGCAGCCAAGGTTGGACAGGGAACACTGAAGCTTTCTTT. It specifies CASSQGWTGNTEAFF.

CDR3 DNA sequence: TGTGCCAGCAGTGAAGATGGGGCCAGTGGGGACACCGGGGAGCTGTTTTTT. This codes for CASSEDGASGDTGELFF. This sequence joins TRBV6-1 and TRBJ2-2; tentatively, D is TRBD1 (5 bases). The germline V gene has CDR1 MNHNS and CDR2 SASEGT. The CDR3 covers 17 residues. V lost 1 base, J lost 3 bases, and 15 bases lay in between.

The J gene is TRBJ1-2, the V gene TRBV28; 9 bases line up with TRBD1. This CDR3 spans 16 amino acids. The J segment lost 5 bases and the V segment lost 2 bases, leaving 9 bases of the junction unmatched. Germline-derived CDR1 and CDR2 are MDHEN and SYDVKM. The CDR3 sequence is CASSLGGQGAKYGYTF. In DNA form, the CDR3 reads TGTGCCAGCAGTTTAGGGGGACAGGGAGCGAAGTATGGCTACACCTTC.

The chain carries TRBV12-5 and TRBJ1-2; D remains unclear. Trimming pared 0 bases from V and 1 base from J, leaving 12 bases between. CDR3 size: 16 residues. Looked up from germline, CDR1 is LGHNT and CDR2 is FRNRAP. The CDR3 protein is CASGLVQYSINYGYTF. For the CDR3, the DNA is TGTGCTAGTGGTTTGGTACAGTACAGCATTAACTATGGCTACACCTTC.

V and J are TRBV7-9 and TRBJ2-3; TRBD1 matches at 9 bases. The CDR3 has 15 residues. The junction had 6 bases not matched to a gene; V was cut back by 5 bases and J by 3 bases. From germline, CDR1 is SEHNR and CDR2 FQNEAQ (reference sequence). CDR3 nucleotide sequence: TGTGCCAGCAGCATCCCAGGACAGGGGACAGATACGCAGTATTTT. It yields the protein CASSIPGQGTDTQYF.

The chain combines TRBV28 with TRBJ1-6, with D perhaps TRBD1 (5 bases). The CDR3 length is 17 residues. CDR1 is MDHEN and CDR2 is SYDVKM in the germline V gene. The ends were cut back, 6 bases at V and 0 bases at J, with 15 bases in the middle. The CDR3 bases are TGTGCCAGCAGAGCTTACAGGCTAAGCTCCTATAATTCACCCCTCCACTTT. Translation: CASRAYRLSSYNSPLHF.

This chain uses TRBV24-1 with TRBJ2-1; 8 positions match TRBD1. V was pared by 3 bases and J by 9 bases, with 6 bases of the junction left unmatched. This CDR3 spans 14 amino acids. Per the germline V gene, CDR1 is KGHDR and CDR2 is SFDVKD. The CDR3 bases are TGTGCCACCAGTGATAGGACAGGGCGGGGTGAGCAGTTCTTC. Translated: CATSDRTGRGEQFF.

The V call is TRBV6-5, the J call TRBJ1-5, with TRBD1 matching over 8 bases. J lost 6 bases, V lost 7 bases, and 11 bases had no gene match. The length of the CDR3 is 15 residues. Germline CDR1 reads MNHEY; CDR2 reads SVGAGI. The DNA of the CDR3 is TGTGCCAGCACCGAACAACTCAGGGGGCGTCAGCCCCAGCATTTT. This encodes CASTEQLRGRQPQHF.

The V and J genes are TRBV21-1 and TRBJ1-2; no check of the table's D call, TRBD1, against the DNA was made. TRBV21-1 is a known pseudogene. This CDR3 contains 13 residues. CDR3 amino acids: CASSLGRHYGYTF. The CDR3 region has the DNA TGTGCCAGCAGCTTGGGCCGACACTATGGCTACACCTTC.

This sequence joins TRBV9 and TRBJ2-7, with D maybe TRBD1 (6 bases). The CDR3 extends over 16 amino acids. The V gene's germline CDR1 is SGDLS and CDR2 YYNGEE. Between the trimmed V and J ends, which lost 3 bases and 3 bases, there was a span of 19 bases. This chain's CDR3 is CASSETPQGFGYEQYF. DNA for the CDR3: TGTGCCAGCAGCGAGACACCTCAGGGGTTTGGCTACGAGCAGTACTTC. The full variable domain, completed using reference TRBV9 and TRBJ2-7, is DSGVTQTPKHLITATGQRVTLRCSPRSGDLSVYWYQQSLDQGLQFLIQYYNGEERAKGNILERFSAQQFPDLHSELNLSSLELGDSALYFCASSETPQGFGYEQYFGPGTRLTVT.

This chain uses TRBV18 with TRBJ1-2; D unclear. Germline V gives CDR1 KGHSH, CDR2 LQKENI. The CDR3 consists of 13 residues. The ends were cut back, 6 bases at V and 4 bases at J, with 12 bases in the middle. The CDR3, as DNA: TGTGCCAGCTCCCGTCCCGAACTCTATGGCTACACCTTC. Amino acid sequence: CASSRPELYGYTF.

The DNA for the CDR3 is TGTGCCAGCAGCCCGACGACAAATGAGCAGTTCTTC. Translation gives CASSPTTNEQFF. The chain has TRBV11-2 and TRBJ2-1; D unclear. Germline lookup yields CDR1 SGHAT and CDR2 FQNNGV. The CDR3 spans 12 residues. Trimming stripped 5 bases from V and 7 bases from J, with 9 bases between.